The clone carrying this T cell receptor (beta chain) was seen ten or more times. Its matching antigen is unknown. This entry comes from a study of molecular identifiers for immune sequencing clone quantification. Study context: Four of five RNA aliquots from approximately 22,000 or 94,000 naive CD8 T cells were sequenced.

Germline V gives CDR1 SGHDT, CDR2 YYEEEE. V shed 4 bases and J shed 5 bases, with 13 bases lying between them. The CDR3 totals 13 residues. Sorting recovered naive CD8 T cells on a CD8+CD4-CCR7+CD45RA+ profile. Study-wide results and caveats: Clones that exceeded 20 RNA copies held over 97% of effector molecules, yet under 1% in naive cells.

In TCRdb, the PCR reads were re-called with MiXCR into one record per CDR3 protein. The sample holds fewer than 100,000 distinct CDR3 sequences; roughly a fifth are singletons and the top ten take approximately 1.1%. Sequencing was done on a sample of naive CD8+ T cells from blood, with Jurkat cell RNA spiked in. The subset here: FACS-sorted CD8+CD4-CCR7+CD45RA+ naive T cells. V usage is TRBV5-6 and J usage is TRBJ2-7; no firm D call. The source of this sequence is a human donor in good health. Some libraries in this study had Jurkat cell RNA spiked in. The chain's CDR3 is CASSPASGDEQYF. CDR3 coding DNA: TGTGCCAGCAGCCCGGCCTCGGGCGACGAGCAGTACTTC.